Following are 6 T cell receptor beta chains from one sample sequenced in a study of blood T cell repertoires in COVID-19. Measured with immunoSEQ multiplex PCR; TCRdb has only the in-frame clones, and not every one. The profile shows tens of thousands of clones, 80% to 90% of them singletons. Sequencing was done on a sample of peripheral blood. Receptors were obtained from a woman in her 70s with active COVID-19.

V gene TRBV6-4 combines with J gene TRBJ2-2, with D possibly TRBD2 on 5 matching bases. From germline, CDR1 is MRHNA and CDR2 SNTAGT. The length of the CDR3 is 13 residues. V gave up 4 bases and J gave up 6 bases, with 9 bases separating them. The CDR3 DNA sequence: TGTGCCAGCAGTGCTACTAGTTCCGGGGAGCTGTTTTTT. This translates into CASSATSSGELFF.

This clone was seen only a few times. V gene TRBV19 combines with J gene TRBJ2-2, with D tentatively TRBD2 (5 bases). V was pared by 3 bases and J by 7 bases, with 12 bases between. From germline, CDR1 is LNHDA and CDR2 SQIVND (reference sequence). This CDR3 is built from 14 residues. The CDR3 bases are TGTGCCAGTAGTATTGGCGCGGGTAACGGGGAGCTGTTTTTT. It is translated as CASSIGAGNGELFF. The full variable domain, in which reference TRBV19 and TRBJ2-2 provide the parts outside the CDR3, is DGGITQSPKYLFRKEGQNVTLSCEQNLNHDAMYWYRQDPGQGLRLIYYSQIVNDFQKGDIAEGYSVSREKKESFPLTVTSAQKNPTAFYLCASSIGAGNGELFFGEGSRLTVL.

This sequence joins TRBV6-5 and TRBJ1-4, with TRBD1 identical over 8 bases. J was trimmed by 5 bases and V by 6 bases; bases with no gene match: 5. This CDR3 is 14 amino acids long. CDR1 is MNHEY, CDR2 SVGAGI, per germline. Here the CDR3 reads CASRRQGKNEKLFF. DNA of the CDR3: TGTGCCAGCAGGCGACAGGGGAAGAATGAAAAACTGTTTTTT.

This sequence joins TRBV25-1 and TRBJ1-6, with 9 nucleotides matching TRBD1. The germline V gene encodes CDR1 MGHDK and CDR2 SYGVNS. V was clipped by 6 bases and J by 6 bases; unmatched bases: 6. This CDR3 has 15 residues. In nucleotides, the CDR3 is TGTGCCAGCAGCAGGACAGGGGTTGGTAATTCACCCCTCCACTTT. Encoded protein: CASSRTGVGNSPLHF.

V usage is TRBV28 and J usage is TRBJ2-1, with TRBD2 matching 10 bases. The germline CDR1 and CDR2 sequences are MDHEN and SYDVKM. The CDR3 extends over 14 amino acids. J gave up 10 bases and V 9 bases, and 12 bases lay outside the gene matches. Here the CDR3 reads CASFSGRPGWEQFF. CDR3 coding DNA: TGTGCCAGTTTTAGCGGGAGGCCCGGGTGGGAGCAGTTCTTC.

The chain carries TRBV13 and TRBJ2-7, with D maybe TRBD2 (6 bases). Germline lookup yields CDR1 PRHDT and CDR2 FYEKMQ (reference sequence). Trimming shortened V by 4 bases and J by 10 bases, and 17 bases separated the two germline ends. The CDR3 has 13 amino acids. The CDR3 coding sequence is TGTGCCAGCAGCTCCGATTCTAGCGAGTATCAGTACTTC. Protein sequence: CASSSDSSEYQYF.